What follows is one T cell receptor (beta chain) and its context. Its antigen remains unidentified. No quality values exist for individual bases; no much larger clone is one base distant. The germline V end is reduced by 6 bases and the J end by 5 bases; junction bases left unmatched: 9. The germline V gene provides CDR1 SGDLS and CDR2 YYNGEE. The CDR3 goes from the cysteine to the phenylalanine over 15 residues. The only DNA kept is the CDR3, 45 bases in frame from the first base. The data derive from a study of shared clonotypes between healthy human individuals (dated by TCRdb to the early 2020s). With respect to the entire study: The cohort comprised a couple of women and three men aged 18 to 49 years. For each donor, CD4 naive and CD4 memory were each run on three plates, CD8 naive on two plates, and CD8 memory on one plate. The study deeply sequenced blood TCR repertoires of several healthy adults to estimate repertoire size and the extent of clonotype sharing between individuals. Libraries were prepared and TCR repertoires were sequenced by different laboratories using diverse techniques, in order to increase sequencing depth and limit assay-specific biases. Between about 0.9 and 9 billion PBMCs per donor were obtained by leukapheresis. Findings and caveats that apply to the study as a whole: The small number of donors limited the genetic and exposure-history diversity represented. Sampling was limited to blood, and TCR repertoires in tissue likely differ from TCR repertoires in blood. Clonotypes shared by all four sorted-subset donors showed higher generation probabilities than non-shared clonotypes. Based on pairwise subsampling, the degree of clonotype sharing among donors was expected to be affected by sequencing depth. Incomplete sequencing was indicated by rarefaction of sorted-subset datasets, despite the large sequencing depth. When several donors were compared, the shared fraction of clonotypes was 5% to 6.5% for naive CD4, roughly 3.3% for naive CD8, roughly 2.5% for memory CD4, and less than 0.45% for memory CD8. Naive subsets generally had larger estimated clonotype richness than memory subsets.

The donors were healthy, HIV-negative adults who had no recently reported acute infections or vaccinations. Only Caucasian adults living in Nashville, Tennessee, USA were represented among the donors. CD4+ T cells were enriched by magnetic negative selection, after which naive cells were positively selected on CD45RA and the negative fraction was taken as the memory subset. After blood collection by leukapheresis, PBMCs were isolated using Ficoll-Histopaque density gradient centrifugation and then cryopreserved in the vapor phase of liquid nitrogen. Analytical flow cytometry was used to check the purity and quantity of every magnetically sorted T cell population. Genomic DNA was isolated from every sorted fraction and measured by UV absorbance on a Nanodrop 2000c. Using the deep immunoSEQ assay, TCR CDR3 regions were amplified from genomic DNA by multiplex PCR. Extracted genomic DNA from each cell subset was spread evenly across all wells of several immunoSEQ 96-well plates, with each plate serving as a replicate. For sorted subsets, roughly 200 ng of genomic DNA, equivalent to roughly 33,000 T cell genomes, went into each replicate PCR. Purified libraries were measured with a Qubit 3.0 fluorometer, size-checked on a Bioanalyzer 2100, and measured again with the KAPA Library Quantification kit. Every immunoSEQ 96-well plate was sequenced on a separate single-read 150-cycle Illumina NextSeq 550 flow cell. As for the original processing: The immunoSEQ output contained only junctional sequences without quality scores, so filtering could not match that applied to full-length reads. To assign V/J genes and CDR3, sequences were annotated using PyIR, a Python wrapper for IgBLAST v1.9, with IMGT germline references. Reads were removed for weak V/J assignments (E-value above 1e-6), missing CDR3, stop codons, out-of-frame junctions, or ambiguous translated residues. V3J clonotypes were defined by identical inferred V gene, J gene, and CDR3 amino acid sequence. Percentage overlap between repertoires was computed as shared unique clonotypes divided by the size of the smaller repertoire. RTK rarefaction, the Chao1 estimator, and Recon v2.1 estimates of unobserved clonotypes were used to assess repertoire richness. OLGA was used to compute generation probabilities for all TCRbeta clonotypes that the gDNA method yielded from a few donors. TCRdb mirrors the immuneACCESS table, restricted to in-frame sequences. Some clones are absent from its copies; in checked studies, under half trace to an unresolved V gene, and the reason for the others is unknown. The V and J calls and clone size are taken from that table; D and trimming were inferred from the DNA. In this sample the table shows over a million clones, around 95% of which occur a single time. The top ten clonotypes cover over 1% of the sample.

The clonotype comes from a man aged 30 to 45 in good health. Sequenced: naive CD4+ T cells sorted from blood. The cell subset or site label on this specimen signifies: CD45RA+ positively selected. Rearrangement joined TRBV9 to TRBJ2-2; TRBD1 matches 8 bases in the middle. The CDR3 protein is CASTVSGGGTGELFF. The DNA reads as follows: TGTGCCAGCACCGTTTCAGGGGGCGGTACCGGGGAGCTGTTTTTT.